The 30 T cell receptor beta chains reported below all come from one sample, sequenced in a study of early T cells in non-severe SARS-CoV-2 infection. TCRdb reprocessed the 5' RACE reads with MiXCR, giving one entry per CDR3 protein. Altogether 70,000 to 85,000 distinct CDR3 sequences are present, about 12% being singletons, with the ten largest covering approximately 2.4%. Sequencing used whole blood. The receptors originated from an adult who was a healthcare worker with PCR-confirmed SARS-CoV-2 infection or an uninfected control (not recorded which).

This chain joins TRBV25-1 and TRBJ2-7; D might be TRBD1 or TRBD2, each matching 5 bases. This CDR3 has 15 residues. Trimming removed 6 bases at V and 4 bases at J, with 19 bases between. Per germline, CDR1 MGHDK and CDR2 SYGVNS. The chain's CDR3 is CASSPSGPPNYEQYF. CDR3 coding DNA: TGTGCCAGCAGCCCCTCGGGACCCCCAAATTACGAGCAGTACTTC.

The V and J genes are TRBV20-1 and TRBJ1-5; D might be TRBD1 (6 bases). CDR1 is DFQATT, CDR2 SNEGSKA, per germline (reference sequence). This CDR3 has 17 amino acids. Trimming removed 3 bases at V and 0 bases at J, with 18 bases between. The chain's CDR3 is CSARVAQGGLSNQPQHF. The CDR3 nucleotides read TGCAGTGCTAGGGTAGCACAGGGAGGTCTTAGCAATCAGCCCCAGCATTTT.

The chain uses TRBV14 and TRBJ2-7; D remains ambiguous. The CDR3 has 17 residues. Trimming took off 2 bases at V and 1 base at J, with 18 bases between the two ends. Germline CDR1 is SGHDN and CDR2 is FVKESK. The CDR3 sequence: CASSQYMGPRPSYEQYF. Written as DNA, the CDR3 is TGTGCCAGCAGCCAATACATGGGCCCACGGCCATCCTACGAGCAGTACTTC.

The CDR3 here is CASSLGPGAGQETQYF. Written as DNA, the CDR3 is TGTGCCAGCAGCTTGGGTCCAGGAGCGGGCCAAGAGACCCAGTACTTC. The chain has TRBV11-2 and TRBJ2-5; the D gene is possibly TRBD2 (6 bases). This CDR3 comprises 16 residues. The germline V gene encodes CDR1 SGHAT and CDR2 FQNNGV. Trimming shortened V by 3 bases and J by 1 base, and 15 bases separated the two germline ends.

This clonotype came up many times. The chain joins TRBV5-5 to TRBJ2-1; unclear D gene. V was cut by 4 bases and J by 0 bases, with 8 bases left in between. The germline CDR1 and CDR2 sequences are SGHKS and YYEKEE (reference sequence). The CDR3 runs to 14 residues. The CDR3 spells CASSRVGSYNEQFF. CDR3 DNA sequence: TGTGCCAGCAGCCGTGTGGGCTCCTACAATGAGCAGTTCTTC.

The sample holds many counts of this clonotype. This rearrangement joins TRBV12-3 or TRBV12-4 to TRBJ1-1; D is unresolved. The germline V and J ends were trimmed by 5 bases and 4 bases, with 14 bases remaining between them. The CDR3 length is 14 residues. The CDR3 reads CASSLLGPTTEAFF. The CDR3 DNA sequence: TGTGCCAGCAGTCTCCTAGGACCGACCACTGAAGCTTTCTTT.

This clonotype was counted ten times or more. The genes are TRBV30 and TRBJ2-7; TRBD1 agrees at 9 bases. The germline CDR1 and CDR2 sequences are GTSNPN and SVGIG (reference sequence). The CDR3 spans 16 residues. V lost 0 bases, J lost 7 bases, and 13 bases stayed unmatched. This CDR3 reads CAWSVPWDREGREQYF. CDR3 DNA: TGTGCCTGGAGTGTACCTTGGGACAGGGAGGGCAGGGAGCAGTACTTC.

This chain connects TRBV12-3 or TRBV12-4 to TRBJ2-1, with TRBD2 identical over 10 bases. CDR3 size: 16 residues. Unmatched junction bases numbered 10, after V lost 5 bases and J lost 6 bases. This chain's CDR3 is CASSLPGLARGNEQFF. As DNA, the CDR3 is TGTGCCAGCAGTCTCCCGGGACTAGCGAGAGGCAATGAGCAGTTCTTC.

This chain links TRBV28 with TRBJ2-1; D is perhaps TRBD1 (5 bases). Per germline, CDR1 MDHEN and CDR2 SYDVKM. This CDR3 spans 12 amino acids. Trimming stripped 10 bases from V and 9 bases from J, with 16 bases between. The CDR3 DNA is TGTGCCACCATGACAGCCGGTGTTGAGCAGTTCTTC. Its translation is CATMTAGVEQFF.

This clonotype was seen a handful of times. This rearrangement joins TRBV5-1 to TRBJ2-7; D uncertain. This CDR3 has 13 amino acids. Germline V lookup: CDR1 SGHRS, CDR2 YFSETQ. V was clipped by 4 bases and J by 0 bases, with 8 bases between them. The chain's CDR3 is CASSDGYSYEQYF. CDR3 bases: TGCGCCAGCAGCGACGGGTACTCCTACGAGCAGTACTTC.

This clonotype came up many times. The chain combines TRBV9 with TRBJ1-5; no definite D call. CDR1 and CDR2 (germline): SGDLS, YYNGEE. CDR3 length: 14 amino acids. The V and J ends lost 3 bases and 3 bases respectively, with 10 bases between them. CDR3 bases: TGTGCCAGCAGCGCGGACGGTCCCAATCAGCCCCAGCATTTT. It is translated as CASSADGPNQPQHF.

This clonotype was found many times. V is TRBV7-9 and J is TRBJ1-1, with D possibly being TRBD1 (6 bases). The CDR3 covers 16 residues. V lost 8 bases to trimming and J lost 1 base, with 20 bases between them. Germline values: CDR1 SEHNR, CDR2 FQNEAQ (reference sequence). CDR3 DNA: TGTGCCAGCGTTCCAGGGGTGCACACCCGGAACACTGAAGCTTTCTTT. Amino acids: CASVPGVHTRNTEAFF.

The gene calls are TRBV20-1 and TRBJ2-3; possible D gene TRBD2, 5 bases. The CDR3 has 13 amino acids. The V end was cut by 1 base, the J end by 6 bases, with 11 bases between. Germline V lookup: CDR1 DFQATT, CDR2 SNEGSKA (reference sequence). The CDR3 DNA sequence: TGCAGTGCTAGAGTCCAACCTAGCGATACGCAGTATTTT. It yields the protein CSARVQPSDTQYF.

This clonotype was recorded at least ten times. The chain employs TRBV12-3 or TRBV12-4 and TRBJ2-7; TRBD2 might be the D (6 bases). This CDR3 is built from 16 residues. The germline V and J ends were trimmed by 4 bases and 0 bases, with 16 bases remaining between them. DNA of the CDR3: TGTGCCAGCAGTTCCCGGGGACTCCTGAGCTCCTACGAGCAGTACTTC. As protein: CASSSRGLLSSYEQYF.

This clonotype came up many times. The chain employs TRBV6-5 and TRBJ2-7; D remains unclear. The germline V and J ends were trimmed by 10 bases and 2 bases, with 15 bases remaining between them. CDR3 length: 13 amino acids. CDR1 MNHEY and CDR2 SVGAGI come from the germline V gene. The CDR3 region is CATMTDAPYEQYF. CDR3 DNA: TGTGCCACCATGACGGATGCCCCCTACGAGCAGTACTTC.

The chain has TRBV28 and TRBJ1-1, with no clear D. The CDR3 extends over 13 amino acids. Germline loops: CDR1 MDHEN, CDR2 SYDVKM. Trimming left V 5 bases short and J 1 base short, with 8 bases between. This chain's CDR3 is CASSRQANTEAFF. The CDR3 nucleotides read TGTGCCAGCAGTCGCCAGGCGAACACTGAAGCTTTCTTT.

This chain links TRBV5-5 with TRBJ1-1; D might be TRBD1 (6 bases). The CDR3 has 13 residues. V lost 1 base and J 4 bases, leaving 8 bases between the germline ends. The germline gives CDR1 SGHKS, CDR2 YYEKEE (reference sequence). For the CDR3, the DNA is TGTGCCAGCAGCTTGTTACAGGGCACTGAAGCTTTCTTT. Translated, it gives CASSLLQGTEAFF.

A few counts support this clonotype. The chain uses TRBV19 and TRBJ1-5; the D is unclear. CDR1 is LNHDA and CDR2 is SQIVND in the germline V gene (reference sequence). CDR3 length: 10 residues. Trimming cost V 8 bases and J 5 bases, with 4 bases left between them. The CDR3 nucleotides are TGTGCCAGTCGAGATCAGCCCCAGCATTTT. Encoded protein: CASRDQPQHF.

This clonotype was seen more than once but under ten times. The chain is built from TRBV7-2 and TRBJ2-3, with 9 bases aligning to TRBD2. CDR1 and CDR2 (germline): SGHTA, FQGNSA. This CDR3 contains 14 residues. V was clipped by 4 bases and J by 6 bases; unmatched bases: 5. The CDR3, as DNA: TGTGCCAGCAGCTCCGGGACTAGCCTGGATACGCAGTATTTT. This sequence encodes CASSSGTSLDTQYF.

This clonotype came up many times. This chain uses TRBV20-1 with TRBJ2-3; 10 bases match TRBD2. Germline loops: CDR1 DFQATT, CDR2 SNEGSKA (reference sequence). The CDR3 contains 17 residues. V lost 6 bases and J lost 1; bases outside the gene matches: 13. Here the CDR3 DNA reads TGCAGTGCCCCCCCTGCCCTCGGGACTAGCGGCACAGATACGCAGTATTTT. Amino acids: CSAPPALGTSGTDTQYF.

This clonotype was recorded at least ten times. The V call is TRBV5-1, the J call TRBJ2-1; 7 nucleotides line up with TRBD2. In germline, CDR1 is SGHRS, CDR2 YFSETQ. The J segment lost 9 bases and the V segment lost 0 bases, leaving 18 bases of the junction unmatched. CDR3 length equals 18 residues. CDR3 loop: CASSLGPGWSGKDGEQFF. CDR3 bases: TGCGCCAGCAGCTTGGGCCCCGGGTGGAGCGGGAAAGACGGTGAGCAGTTCTTC.

The chain uses TRBV6-1 and TRBJ1-1, with D possibly matching TRBD1 (6 bases). The CDR3 contains 14 residues. The V and J ends lost 4 bases and 8 bases respectively, with 17 bases between them. Germline V gives CDR1 MNHNS, CDR2 SASEGT. CDR3 sequence reads: CASSAWTDTPEAFF. The DNA of the CDR3 is TGTGCCAGCAGTGCATGGACAGATACACCAGAAGCTTTCTTT.

This clonotype has at least ten counts. The chain uses TRBV27 and TRBJ1-5; 9 bases are a match to TRBD1. Per the germline V gene, CDR1 is MNHEY and CDR2 is SMNVEV (reference sequence). Trimming removed 8 bases from V and 6 bases from J; junction bases left unmatched: 11. This CDR3 is 15 amino acids long. As DNA, the CDR3 is TGTGCCAGCCGTCAACAGGGGGCGGGTGGTCAGCCCCAGCATTTT. This sequence encodes CASRQQGAGGQPQHF.

In this sample, this clonotype turned up many times. V usage is TRBV7-9 and J usage is TRBJ2-2; no firm D call. CDR3 length equals 15 residues. V lost 3 bases to trimming and J lost 1 base, with 9 bases between them. Germline V lookup: CDR1 SEHNR, CDR2 FQNEAQ (reference sequence). Here the CDR3 reads CASSLWPENTGELFF. The DNA for the CDR3 is TGTGCCAGCAGCTTGTGGCCCGAGAACACCGGGGAGCTGTTTTTT.

This clonotype showed up many times. Written as DNA, the CDR3 is TGTGCCAGCAGCCGGGGCCCCAGAGGCAATCAGCCCCAGCATTTT. As protein: CASSRGPRGNQPQHF. The chain is built from TRBV6-5 and TRBJ1-5; D might be TRBD1 (5 bases). With 6 bases removed from V and 2 bases from J, the gap between germline ends came to 14 bases. Germline V gene data show CDR1 as MNHEY and CDR2 as SVGAGI. The CDR3 is 15 amino acids.

This rearrangement joins TRBV3-1 to TRBJ2-6; D is perhaps TRBD2 (5 bases). The CDR3 length is 15 residues. With 6 bases removed from V and 0 bases from J, the gap between germline ends came to 9 bases. Per the germline V gene, CDR1 is LGHDT and CDR2 is YNNKEL (reference sequence). Here the CDR3 DNA reads TGTGCCAGCAGTCGCCGGGGCTCTGGGGCCAACGTCCTGACTTTC. It is translated as CASSRRGSGANVLTF.

A few counts support this clonotype. This chain links TRBV7-9 with TRBJ1-4; TRBD1 might be the D (5 bases). Between the trimmed V and J ends, which lost 4 bases and 5 bases, there was a span of 11 bases. The CDR3 extends over 14 amino acids. Germline V lookup: CDR1 SEHNR, CDR2 FQNEAQ (reference sequence). As DNA, the CDR3 is TGTGCCAGCAGCTACCCGGGACCGAATGAAAAACTGTTTTTT. Residues: CASSYPGPNEKLFF. Full variable domain (missing parts from reference TRBV7-9 and TRBJ1-4): DTGVSQNPRHKITKRGQNVTFRCDPISEHNRLYWYRQTLGQGPEFLTYFQNEAQLEKSRLLSDRFSAERPKGSFSTLEIQRTEQGDSAMYLCASSYPGPNEKLFFGSGTQLSVL.

This clonotype turned up a few times. The chain recombines TRBV7-3 with TRBJ2-5; D uncertain. Germline CDR1 SGHTA, CDR2 FQGTGA. Between the trimmed V and J ends, which lost 5 bases and 5 bases, there was a span of 18 bases. The CDR3 is 15 residues long. CDR3 in amino acids: CASSPTASRSETQYF. CDR3 DNA: TGTGCCAGCAGCCCGACCGCATCCCGATCGGAGACCCAGTACTTC.

This clonotype appeared many times. The J gene is TRBJ2-7, the V gene TRBV29-1; a weak D match, TRBD1 (6 bases). CDR3 size: 13 residues. Germline-derived CDR1 and CDR2 are SQVTM and ANQGSEA. The V end was cut by 5 bases, the J end by 0 bases, with 11 bases between. The CDR3 loop reads CSVQGPSSYEQYF. In nucleotides, the CDR3 is TGCAGCGTTCAGGGGCCGAGCTCCTACGAGCAGTACTTC.

This clonotype was seen only a few times. V gene TRBV27 combines with J gene TRBJ2-5, with 10 bases aligning to TRBD2. CDR3 length equals 15 residues. Germline trimming cut 3 bases from V and 4 bases from J; bases unmatched to any gene: 5. The germline V gene has CDR1 MNHEY and CDR2 SMNVEV (reference sequence). The CDR3 DNA sequence: TGTGCCAGCAGTTTTGCTAGCGGGAGTTCAGAGACCCAGTACTTC. Its protein product is CASSFASGSSETQYF.